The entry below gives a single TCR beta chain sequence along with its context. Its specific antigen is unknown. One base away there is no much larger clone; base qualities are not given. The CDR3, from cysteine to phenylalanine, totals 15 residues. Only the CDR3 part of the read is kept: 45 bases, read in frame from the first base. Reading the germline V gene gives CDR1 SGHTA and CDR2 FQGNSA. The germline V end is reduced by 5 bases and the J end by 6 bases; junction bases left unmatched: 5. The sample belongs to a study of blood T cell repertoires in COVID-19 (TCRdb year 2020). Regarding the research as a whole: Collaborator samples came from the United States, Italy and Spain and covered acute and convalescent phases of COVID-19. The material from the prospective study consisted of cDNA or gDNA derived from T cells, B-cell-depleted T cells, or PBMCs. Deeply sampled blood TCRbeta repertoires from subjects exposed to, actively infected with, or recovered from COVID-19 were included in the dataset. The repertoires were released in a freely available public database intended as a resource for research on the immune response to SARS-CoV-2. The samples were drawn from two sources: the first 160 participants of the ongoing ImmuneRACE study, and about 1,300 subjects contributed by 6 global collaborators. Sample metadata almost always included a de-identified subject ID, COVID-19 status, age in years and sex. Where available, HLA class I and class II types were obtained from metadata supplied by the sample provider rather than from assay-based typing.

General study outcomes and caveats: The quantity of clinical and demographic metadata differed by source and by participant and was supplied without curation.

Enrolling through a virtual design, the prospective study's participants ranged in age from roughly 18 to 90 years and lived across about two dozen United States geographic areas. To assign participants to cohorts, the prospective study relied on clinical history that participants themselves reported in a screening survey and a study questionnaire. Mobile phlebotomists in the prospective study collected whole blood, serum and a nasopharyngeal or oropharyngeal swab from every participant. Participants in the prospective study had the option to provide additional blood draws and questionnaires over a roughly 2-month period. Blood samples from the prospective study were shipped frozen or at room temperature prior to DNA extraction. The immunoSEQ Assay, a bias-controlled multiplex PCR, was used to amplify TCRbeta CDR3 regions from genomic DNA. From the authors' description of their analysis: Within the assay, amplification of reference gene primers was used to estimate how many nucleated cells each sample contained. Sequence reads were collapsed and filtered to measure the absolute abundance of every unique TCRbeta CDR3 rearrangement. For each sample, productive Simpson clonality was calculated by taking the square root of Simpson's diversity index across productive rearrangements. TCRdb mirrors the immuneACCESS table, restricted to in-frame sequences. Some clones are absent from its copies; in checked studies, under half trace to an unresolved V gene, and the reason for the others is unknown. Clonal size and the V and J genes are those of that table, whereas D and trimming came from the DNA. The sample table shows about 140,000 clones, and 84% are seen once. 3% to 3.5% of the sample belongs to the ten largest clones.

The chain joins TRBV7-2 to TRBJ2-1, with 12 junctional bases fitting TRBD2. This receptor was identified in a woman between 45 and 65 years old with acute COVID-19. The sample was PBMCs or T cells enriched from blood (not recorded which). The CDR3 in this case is CASSLTSGSRNEQFF. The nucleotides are TGTGCCAGCAGCCTGACTAGCGGGAGTCGCAATGAGCAGTTCTTC.